A single sample gave rise to the 2 T cell receptor beta chains below, sequenced in a study of graft-versus-host responses after intestinal transplantation. Their antigens are not known. Clones were read by immunoSEQ multiplex PCR, and TCRdb kept only the in-frame ones, dropping some. In the table there are about 81,000 clones, 75% to 95% of which are singletons. Sequencing used unstimulated CD4+ T cells sorted from spleen or lymph node cells, obtained before transplant. The receptors come from a human donor who was the organ donor for an intestinal transplant.

The chain employs TRBV6-5 and TRBJ1-1; TRBD1 might be the D (5 bases). Germline values: CDR1 MNHEY, CDR2 SVGAGI. This CDR3 contains 12 residues. V lost 7 bases, J lost 5 bases, and 11 bases lay in between. The CDR3 nucleotides read TGTGCCAGCACCAGGGAGGGGACTGAAGCTTTCTTT. Its protein is CASTREGTEAFF.

The chain uses TRBV7-6 and TRBJ2-2; a possible D gene is TRBD2 (6 bases). V gave up 3 bases and J gave up 2 bases, with 7 bases separating them. The CDR3 sequence is 14 residues long. In germline, CDR1 is SGHVS, CDR2 FNYEAQ. The CDR3 DNA reads as TGTGCCAGCAGCTTGACTAGAAACACCGGGGAGCTGTTTTTT. Protein: CASSLTRNTGELFF.